The 24 T cell receptor beta chains reported below all come from one sample, sequenced in a study of CD8+CD57+ T cells in acquired aplastic anemia. TCR beta VDJ and CDR3 profiling used genomic DNA as template. TCRdb used MiXCR to reprocess the reads, holding one entry per CDR3 protein. The table shows roughly 290,000 distinct CDR3 sequences, with 45% to 65% occurring only once. It was patients with CD8+CD57+ cell expansion by flow cytometry who were chosen for sequencing. Sequencing used sorted CD4+, CD8+, or CD8+CD57+ T cells (not recorded which) from PBMCs. The receptors shown here come from a human donor with aplastic anemia.

This clonotype has a count of ten or more. J is TRBJ2-2 and V is TRBV9; the D gene is possibly TRBD1 (6 bases). The CDR3 covers 15 residues. V dropped 5 bases and J dropped 1 base, with 12 bases sitting between them. Germline V gene sequence: CDR1 SGDLS, CDR2 YYNGEE. The CDR3 is CASSPGHLNTGELFF. CDR3 nucleotides: TGTGCCAGCAGTCCGGGACACCTGAACACCGGGGAGCTGTTTTTT.

This clonotype has just one count. The rearrangement links TRBV5-1 to TRBJ2-7; no clear D gene. Germline loops: CDR1 SGHRS, CDR2 YFSETQ. V was pared by 3 bases and J by 0 bases, with 7 bases between. This CDR3 has 13 amino acids. DNA of the CDR3: TGCGCCAGCAGCTCGGCTAGCTCCTACGAGCAGTACTTC. The encoded protein is CASSSASSYEQYF.

This clonotype was seen a handful of times. The chain employs TRBV30 and TRBJ2-5; 13 nucleotides align to TRBD2. The CDR3 runs 15 residues. Germline V gene sequence: CDR1 GTSNPN, CDR2 SVGIG (reference sequence). The DNA of the CDR3 is TGTCTCAAAAGCGACGGACTAGCGGGAGAAGAGACCCAGTACTTC. Translating gives CLKSDGLAGEETQYF.

The rearrangement joins TRBV10-3 to TRBJ2-5, with 8 bases lining up with TRBD1. Germline-derived CDR1 and CDR2 are ENHRY and SYGVKD. This CDR3 is built from 13 residues. Germline trimming cut 4 bases from V and 2 bases from J; bases unmatched to any gene: 0. In nucleotides, the CDR3 is TGTGCCATCAGTGGGACAGGGCAAGAGACCCAGTACTTC. This translates into CAISGTGQETQYF.

At least ten counts were recorded for this clonotype. The chain uses TRBV12-3 or TRBV12-4 and TRBJ2-7; possible D gene TRBD1, 6 bases. The CDR3 runs to 15 residues. Trimming cost V 6 bases and J 4 bases, with 19 bases left between them. The CDR3 sequence is CASSHIKQGVYEQYF. CDR3 sequence (DNA): TGTGCCAGCAGCCACATAAAACAGGGCGTTTACGAGCAGTACTTC.

This clonotype was detected once. The V call is TRBV20-1, the J call TRBJ1-4; unclear D gene. Germline V gene data show CDR1 as DFQATT and CDR2 as SNEGSKA (reference sequence). The CDR3 is 14 amino acids. V dropped 0 bases and J dropped 0 bases, with 5 bases sitting between them. CDR3 amino acids: CSARESATNEKLFF. In DNA form, the CDR3 reads TGCAGTGCTAGAGAGAGCGCAACTAATGAAAAACTGTTTTTT.

A note on this clonotype: As the CDR3 is not closed by the conserved phenylalanine or tryptophan, this likely results from a read error. The V and J genes are TRBV2 and TRBJ1-5; D is unclear. The CDR3 is 15 residues long. Germline-derived CDR1 and CDR2 are SNHLY and FYNNEI. Trimming removed 3 bases from V and 5 bases from J, with 14 bases in between. This chain's CDR3 is CASSEVRRVDQPQHI. CDR3 coding DNA: TGTGCCAGCAGTGAGGTGAGAAGGGTGGATCAGCCCCAGCATATT.

About this clonotype itself: Sequence at one end of the junction differs from germline and may be a read error. The chain uses TRBV7-9 and TRBJ2-5, with no clear D. Germline CDR1 reads SEHNR; CDR2 reads FQNEAQ (reference sequence). The CDR3 has 13 amino acids. The chain's CDR3 is CASSQDQEETQYF. In DNA form, the CDR3 reads TGCGCCAGCAGCCAAGATCAGGAAGAGACCCAGTACTTC.

This clonotype was observed a handful of times. The V gene is TRBV7-8, the J gene TRBJ2-5, with D possibly being TRBD2 (6 bases). The CDR3 sequence is 13 residues long. Germline CDR1 is SGHVS and CDR2 is FQNEAQ. Deletions cut 2 bases from V and 4 bases from J, with 8 bases between. CDR3 loop: CASSLMRGETQYF. CDR3 coding DNA: TGTGCCAGCAGCTTAATGCGGGGAGAGACCCAGTACTTC.

This clonotype has ten or more counts. The CDR3 coding sequence is TGTGCCAGCCGGGGGGGCGCACCCAATTCACCCCTCCACTTT. This codes for CASRGGAPNSPLHF. V gene TRBV6-5 combines with J gene TRBJ1-6, with D perhaps TRBD1 (6 bases). This CDR3 has 14 residues. The germline V and J ends were trimmed by 8 bases and 7 bases, with 15 bases remaining between them. CDR1 MNHEY and CDR2 SVGAGI come from the germline V gene.

The chain links TRBV10-3 to TRBJ1-2, with 8 bases fitting TRBD1. The length of the CDR3 is 11 residues. The junction had 6 bases not matched to a gene; V was cut back by 10 bases and J by 8 bases. Germline V gives CDR1 ENHRY, CDR2 SYGVKD. The CDR3 reads CASGQGTGYTF. The CDR3 nucleotides read TGTGCCAGCGGACAGGGAACGGGCTACACCTTC.

The chain has TRBV10-2 and TRBJ2-5, with TRBD2 as a possible D gene (5 bases). The CDR3 has 14 residues. Germline V CDR1 and CDR2: WSHSY, SAAADI. V gave up 3 bases and J gave up 4 bases, with 12 bases separating them. The CDR3 protein is CASSDQLVGETQYF. CDR3 bases: TGCGCCAGCAGTGATCAACTAGTTGGAGAGACCCAGTACTTC.

This clonotype appeared a few times. CDR3 sequence reads: CASSSGTKETQYF. The CDR3 bases are TGTGCCAGCAGCAGCGGGACCAAAGAGACCCAGTACTTC. The chain combines TRBV2 with TRBJ2-5, with 7 bases matching TRBD2. Germline CDR1 is SNHLY and CDR2 is FYNNEI. Losses at the gene ends were 6 bases for V and 3 bases for J; bases not matched to a gene: 4. The CDR3 extends over 13 amino acids. Full variable domain (rest looked up from reference TRBV2 and TRBJ2-5): EPEVTQTPSHQVTQMGQEVILRCVPISNHLYFYWYRQILGQKVEFLVSFYNNEISEKSEIFDDQFSVERPDGSNFTLKIRSTKLEDSAMYFCASSSGTKETQYFGPGTRLLVL.

This sequence joins TRBV2 and TRBJ2-7, with 9 nucleotides matching TRBD1. Germline V CDR1 and CDR2: SNHLY, FYNNEI. CDR3 length: 14 residues. J was trimmed by 5 bases and V by 7 bases; bases with no gene match: 9. CDR3 loop: CASMPGQGLNEQYF. For the CDR3, the DNA is TGTGCCAGCATGCCTGGACAGGGGTTAAACGAGCAGTACTTC. The whole variable domain, remainder taken from reference TRBV2 and TRBJ2-7, is EPEVTQTPSHQVTQMGQEVILRCVPISNHLYFYWYRQILGQKVEFLVSFYNNEISEKSEIFDDQFSVERPDGSNFTLKIRSTKLEDSAMYFCASMPGQGLNEQYFGPGTRLTVT.

V is TRBV20-1 and J is TRBJ2-1; the match to TRBD2 covers 8 bases. The V and J ends lost 5 bases and 6 bases, in that order; junction bases with no gene match: 9. In germline, CDR1 is DFQATT, CDR2 SNEGSKA (reference sequence). The CDR3 covers 14 residues. For the CDR3, the DNA is TGCAGTGCTGGGGTCACTAGCGGAGGCAATGAGCAGTTCTTC. This codes for CSAGVTSGGNEQFF.

As to this clonotype: One junction end disagrees with the germline gene, perhaps due to a read error. J is TRBJ2-1 and V is TRBV7-7; tentatively, D is TRBD1 or TRBD2 (5 bases each). Germline V gene sequence: CDR1 SSHAT, CDR2 FNYEAQ (reference sequence). This CDR3 is built from 13 residues. The CDR3 coding sequence is TGTGCTAGCAGCTTCCGGGGCTCCAATGAGCAGTTCTTC. It specifies CASSFRGSNEQFF.

This clonotype has ten or more counts. This CDR3 is CASSLAGTSGGFNEQFF. CDR3 nucleotides: TGTGCCAGCAGCTTAGCAGGTACTAGCGGGGGTTTCAATGAGCAGTTCTTC. This sequence joins TRBV7-9 and TRBJ2-1; 11 bases line up with TRBD2. V was pared by 0 bases and J by 6 bases, with 7 bases of the junction left unmatched. Per the germline V gene, CDR1 is SEHNR and CDR2 is FQNEAQ (reference sequence). The CDR3 spans 17 residues.

The chain links TRBV20-1 to TRBJ1-5, with 9 bases fitting TRBD1. CDR1 and CDR2 from the germline V gene are DFQATT and SNEGSKA (reference sequence). V dropped 3 bases and J dropped 7; count of bases not matched to a gene: 10. The CDR3 covers 15 residues. The CDR3 spells CSASGTGSIEQPQHF. Here the CDR3 DNA reads TGCAGTGCTAGCGGGACAGGGAGCATCGAACAGCCCCAGCATTTT.

V usage is TRBV7-2 and J usage is TRBJ2-1; no firm D call. The V and J ends lost 5 bases and 8 bases respectively, with 10 bases between them. There are 12 residues in the CDR3. Germline assignment: CDR1 SGHTA and CDR2 FQGNSA. The CDR3 protein is CASSTWFDEQFF. The DNA for the CDR3 is TGTGCCAGCAGCACTTGGTTCGATGAGCAGTTCTTC.

This chain uses TRBV5-1 with TRBJ1-2; TRBD1 aligns across 9 bases. CDR3 length: 16 residues. The V and J ends lost 0 bases and 5 bases, in that order; junction bases with no gene match: 8. CDR1 and CDR2 from the germline V gene are SGHRS and YFSETQ. The CDR3 sequence is CASSLEGQGLLYGYTF. The CDR3 coding sequence is TGCGCCAGCAGCTTGGAGGGACAGGGCTTATTGTATGGCTACACCTTC.

In this sample, this clonotype turned up many times. The V gene is TRBV2, the J gene TRBJ1-5, with 7 positions matching TRBD1. Germline-derived CDR1 and CDR2 are SNHLY and FYNNEI. V was pared by 4 bases and J by 1 base, with 4 bases of the junction left unmatched. This CDR3 has 15 residues. In nucleotides, the CDR3 is TGTGCCAGCAGTGGACAGGGACTAAGCAATCAGCCCCAGCATTTT. Translated, it gives CASSGQGLSNQPQHF.

J is TRBJ2-1 and V is TRBV20-1; TRBD2 matches 15 bases. The CDR3 consists of 15 residues. Per the germline V gene, CDR1 is DFQATT and CDR2 is SNEGSKA (reference sequence). The CDR3 protein is CSLGGTSGGWGEQFF. The DNA of the CDR3 is TGCAGCCTAGGGGGGACTAGCGGGGGGTGGGGTGAGCAGTTCTTC.

Ten or more counts support this clonotype. The chain is built from TRBV2 and TRBJ2-7; 9 bases agree with TRBD1. CDR1 and CDR2 (germline): SNHLY, FYNNEI. The CDR3 consists of 14 residues. V dropped 6 bases and J dropped 5; count of bases not matched to a gene: 8. The CDR3 region is CASSPGTGRDEQYF. CDR3 bases: TGTGCCAGCAGCCCCGGGACAGGGAGGGACGAGCAGTACTTC.

This clonotype appeared many times. V gene TRBV7-9 combines with J gene TRBJ2-1, with no clear D. V was trimmed by 1 base and J by 3 bases, leaving 7 bases between them. Germline CDR1 is SEHNR and CDR2 is FQNEAQ (reference sequence). The CDR3 loop spans 14 amino acids. The CDR3 DNA reads TGTGCCAGCAGCTTAGATCTCGTCTACAATGAGCAGTTCTTC. Encoded protein: CASSLDLVYNEQFF.